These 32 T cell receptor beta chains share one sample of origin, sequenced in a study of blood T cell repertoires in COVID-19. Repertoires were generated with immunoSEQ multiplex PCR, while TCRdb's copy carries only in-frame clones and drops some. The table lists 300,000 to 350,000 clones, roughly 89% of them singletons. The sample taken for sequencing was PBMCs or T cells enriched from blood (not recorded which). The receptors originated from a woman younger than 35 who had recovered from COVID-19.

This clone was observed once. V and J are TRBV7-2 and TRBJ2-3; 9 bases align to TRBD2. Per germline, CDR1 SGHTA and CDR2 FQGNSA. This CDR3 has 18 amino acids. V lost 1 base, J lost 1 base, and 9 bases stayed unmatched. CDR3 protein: CASSLGLAGLGGTDTQYF. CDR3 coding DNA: TGTGCCAGCAGCTTAGGGCTAGCGGGGCTCGGGGGCACAGATACGCAGTATTTT.

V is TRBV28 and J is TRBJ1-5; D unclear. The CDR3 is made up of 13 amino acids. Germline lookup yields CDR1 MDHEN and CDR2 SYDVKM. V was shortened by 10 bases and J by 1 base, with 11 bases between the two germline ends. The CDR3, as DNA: TGTGCCACCCGGGAGACGAGCAATCAGCCCCAGCATTTT. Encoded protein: CATRETSNQPQHF.

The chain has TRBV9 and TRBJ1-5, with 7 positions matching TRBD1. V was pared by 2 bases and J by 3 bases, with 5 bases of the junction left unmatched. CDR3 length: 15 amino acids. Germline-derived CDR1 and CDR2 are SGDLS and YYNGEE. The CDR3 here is CASSVTGVFNQPQHF. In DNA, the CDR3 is TGTGCCAGCAGCGTTACAGGGGTTTTCAATCAGCCCCAGCATTTT.

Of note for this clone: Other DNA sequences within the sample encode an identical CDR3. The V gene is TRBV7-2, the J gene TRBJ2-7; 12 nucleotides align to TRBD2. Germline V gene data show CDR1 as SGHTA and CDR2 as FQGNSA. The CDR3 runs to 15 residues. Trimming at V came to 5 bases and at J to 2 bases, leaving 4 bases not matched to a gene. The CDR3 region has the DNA TGTGCCAGCAGCCTACTAGCGGGGGGACCCTACGAGCAGTACTTC. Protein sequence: CASSLLAGGPYEQYF.

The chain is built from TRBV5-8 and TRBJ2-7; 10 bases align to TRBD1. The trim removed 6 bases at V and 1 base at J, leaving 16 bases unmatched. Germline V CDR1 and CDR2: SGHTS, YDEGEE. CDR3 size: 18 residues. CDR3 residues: CASTLGETGGHQSYEQYF. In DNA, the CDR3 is TGTGCCAGCACCCTGGGAGAGACAGGGGGCCACCAGTCCTACGAGCAGTACTTC.

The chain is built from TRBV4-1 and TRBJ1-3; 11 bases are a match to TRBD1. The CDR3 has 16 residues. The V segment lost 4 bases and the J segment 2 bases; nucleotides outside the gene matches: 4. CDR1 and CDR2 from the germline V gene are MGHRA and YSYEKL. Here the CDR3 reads CASSLGQGATGNTIYF. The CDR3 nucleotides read TGCGCCAGCAGCCTCGGACAGGGGGCAACTGGAAACACCATATATTTT.

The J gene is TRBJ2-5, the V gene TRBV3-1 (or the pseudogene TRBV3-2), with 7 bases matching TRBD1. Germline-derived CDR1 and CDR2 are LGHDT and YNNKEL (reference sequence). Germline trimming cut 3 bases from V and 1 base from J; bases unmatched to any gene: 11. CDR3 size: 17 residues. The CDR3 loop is CASSHTSAGTVQETQYF. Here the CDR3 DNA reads TGTGCCAGCAGCCATACTTCGGCCGGGACAGTCCAAGAGACCCAGTACTTC.

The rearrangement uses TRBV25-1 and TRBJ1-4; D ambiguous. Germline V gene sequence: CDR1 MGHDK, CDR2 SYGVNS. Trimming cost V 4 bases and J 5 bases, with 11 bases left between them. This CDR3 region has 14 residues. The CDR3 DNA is TGTGCCAGCAGTGTTCCGGGAATCAATGAAAAACTGTTTTTT. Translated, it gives CASSVPGINEKLFF. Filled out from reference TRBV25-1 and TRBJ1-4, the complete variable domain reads EADIYQTPRYLVIGTGKKITLECSQTMGHDKMYWYQQDPGMELHLIHYSYGVNSTEKGDLSSESTVSRIRTEHFPLTLESARPSHTSQYLCASSVPGINEKLFFGSGTQLSVL.

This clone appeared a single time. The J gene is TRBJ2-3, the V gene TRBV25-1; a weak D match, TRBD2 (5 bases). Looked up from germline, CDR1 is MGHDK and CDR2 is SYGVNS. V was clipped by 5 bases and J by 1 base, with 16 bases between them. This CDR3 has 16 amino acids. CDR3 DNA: TGTGCCAGCAGTCCCCGAACTAGTCGGGGCACAGATACGCAGTATTTT. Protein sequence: CASSPRTSRGTDTQYF.

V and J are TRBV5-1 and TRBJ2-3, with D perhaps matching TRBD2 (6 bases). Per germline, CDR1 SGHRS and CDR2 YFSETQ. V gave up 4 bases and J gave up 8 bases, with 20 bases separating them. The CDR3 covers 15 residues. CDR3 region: CASSQMGGEGGTQYF. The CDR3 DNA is TGCGCCAGCAGCCAGATGGGCGGGGAAGGAGGTACGCAGTATTTT.

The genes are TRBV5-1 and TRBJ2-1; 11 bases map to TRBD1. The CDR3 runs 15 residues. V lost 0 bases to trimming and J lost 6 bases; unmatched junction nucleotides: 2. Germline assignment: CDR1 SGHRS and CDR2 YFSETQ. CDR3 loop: CASSLEGTGGNEQFF. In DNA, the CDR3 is TGCGCCAGCAGCTTGGAAGGGACAGGGGGCAATGAGCAGTTCTTC.

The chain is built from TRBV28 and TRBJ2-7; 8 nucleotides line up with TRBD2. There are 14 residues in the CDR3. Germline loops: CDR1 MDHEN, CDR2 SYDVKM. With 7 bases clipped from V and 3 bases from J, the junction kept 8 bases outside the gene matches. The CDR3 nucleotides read TGTGCCAGCACCCGGCGGGAGGAAGTCTACGAGCAGTACTTC. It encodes CASTRREEVYEQYF.

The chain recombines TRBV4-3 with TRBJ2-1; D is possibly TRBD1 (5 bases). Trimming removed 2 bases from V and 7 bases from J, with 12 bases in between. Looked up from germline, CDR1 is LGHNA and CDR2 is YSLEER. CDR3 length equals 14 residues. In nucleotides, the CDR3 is TGCGCCAGCAGCCAACTAGGGGTTGGTAATGAGCAGTTCTTC. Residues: CASSQLGVGNEQFF.

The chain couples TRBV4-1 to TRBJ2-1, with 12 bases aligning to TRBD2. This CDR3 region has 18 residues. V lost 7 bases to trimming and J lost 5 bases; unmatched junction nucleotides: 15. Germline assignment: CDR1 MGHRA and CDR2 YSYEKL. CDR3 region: CASTPRASGRARHNEQFF. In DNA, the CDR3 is TGCGCCAGCACTCCAAGAGCTAGCGGGAGGGCTCGTCACAATGAGCAGTTCTTC.

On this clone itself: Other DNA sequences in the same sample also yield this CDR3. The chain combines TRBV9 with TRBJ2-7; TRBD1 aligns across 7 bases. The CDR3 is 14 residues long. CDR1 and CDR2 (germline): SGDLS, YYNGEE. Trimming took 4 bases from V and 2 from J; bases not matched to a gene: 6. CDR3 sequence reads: CASSPRTGTYEQYF. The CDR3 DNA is TGTGCCAGCAGCCCCCGGACAGGAACCTACGAGCAGTACTTC.

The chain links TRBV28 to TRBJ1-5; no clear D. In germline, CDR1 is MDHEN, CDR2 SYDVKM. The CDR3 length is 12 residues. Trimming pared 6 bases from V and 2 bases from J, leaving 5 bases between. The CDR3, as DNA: TGTGCCAGCAGGGCTGGCAATCAGCCCCAGCATTTT. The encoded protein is CASRAGNQPQHF. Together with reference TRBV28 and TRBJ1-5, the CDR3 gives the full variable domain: DVKVTQSSRYLVKRTGEKVFLECVQDMDHENMFWYRQDPGLGLRLIYFSYDVKMKEKGDIPEGYSVSREKKERFSLILESASTNQTSMYLCASRAGNQPQHFGDGTRLSIL.

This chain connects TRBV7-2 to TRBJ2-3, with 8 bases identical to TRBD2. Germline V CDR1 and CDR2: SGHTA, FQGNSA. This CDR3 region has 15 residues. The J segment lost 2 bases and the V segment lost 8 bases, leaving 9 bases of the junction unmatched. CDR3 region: CASLRAGGHTDTQYF. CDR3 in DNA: TGTGCCAGCCTACGGGCGGGGGGTCACACAGATACGCAGTATTTT. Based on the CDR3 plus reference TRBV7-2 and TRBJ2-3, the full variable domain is GAGVSQSPSNKVTEKGKDVELRCDPISGHTALYWYRQSLGQGLEFLIYFQGNSAPDKSGLPSDRFSAERTGGSVSTLTIQRTQQEDSAVYLCASLRAGGHTDTQYFGPGTRLTVL.

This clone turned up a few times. CDR3 residues: CASSLLGQGAVTDTQYF. The CDR3 region has the DNA TGTGCCAGCAGTCTGCTGGGACAGGGGGCAGTAACAGATACGCAGTATTTT. The V and J genes are TRBV27 and TRBJ2-3; 12 bases are a match to TRBD1. The CDR3 runs 17 residues. CDR1 is MNHEY and CDR2 is SMNVEV in the germline V gene (reference sequence). The ends lost 5 bases at V and 3 bases at J; junction bases unmatched: 9.

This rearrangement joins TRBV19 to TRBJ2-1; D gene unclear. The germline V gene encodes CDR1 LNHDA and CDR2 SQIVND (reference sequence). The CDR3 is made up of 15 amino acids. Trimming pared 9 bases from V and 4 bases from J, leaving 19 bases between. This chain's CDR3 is CASRLAADTYNEQFF. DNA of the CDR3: TGTGCCAGCCGCCTGGCCGCGGATACTTACAATGAGCAGTTCTTC.

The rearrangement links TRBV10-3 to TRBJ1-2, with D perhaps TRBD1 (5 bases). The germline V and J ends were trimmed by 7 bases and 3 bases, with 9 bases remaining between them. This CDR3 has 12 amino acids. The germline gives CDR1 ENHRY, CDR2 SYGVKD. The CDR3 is CAIMRGDYGYTF. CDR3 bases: TGTGCCATCATGCGGGGGGACTATGGCTACACCTTC.

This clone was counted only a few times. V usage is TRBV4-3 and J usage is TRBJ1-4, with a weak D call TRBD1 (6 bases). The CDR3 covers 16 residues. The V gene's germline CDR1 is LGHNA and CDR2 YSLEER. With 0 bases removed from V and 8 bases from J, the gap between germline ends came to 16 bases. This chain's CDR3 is CASSQDPGQTGEKLFF. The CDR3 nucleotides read TGCGCCAGCAGCCAAGATCCCGGACAGACGGGGGAAAAACTGTTTTTT.

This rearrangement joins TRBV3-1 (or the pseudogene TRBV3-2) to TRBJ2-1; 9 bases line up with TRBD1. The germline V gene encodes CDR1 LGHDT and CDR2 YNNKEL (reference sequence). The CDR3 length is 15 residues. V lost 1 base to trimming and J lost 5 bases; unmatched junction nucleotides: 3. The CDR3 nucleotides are TGTGCCAGCAGCCAAGGGACAGGGGTCCACAATGAGCAGTTCTTC. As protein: CASSQGTGVHNEQFF.

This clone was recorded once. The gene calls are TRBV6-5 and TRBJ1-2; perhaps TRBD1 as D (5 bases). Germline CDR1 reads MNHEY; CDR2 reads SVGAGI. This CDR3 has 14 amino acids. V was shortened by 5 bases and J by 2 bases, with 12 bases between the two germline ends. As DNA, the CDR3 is TGTGCCAGCAGTCGCGGGACGGCGAACTATGGCTACACCTTC. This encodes CASSRGTANYGYTF.

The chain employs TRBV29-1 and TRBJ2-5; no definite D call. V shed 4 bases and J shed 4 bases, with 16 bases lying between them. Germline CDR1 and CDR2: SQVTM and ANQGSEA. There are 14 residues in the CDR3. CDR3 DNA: TGCAGCGTTGGCCCCGGCACAGTCGGAGAGACCCAGTACTTC. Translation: CSVGPGTVGETQYF.

The CDR3 here is CASRLAGNTGELFF. CDR3 nucleotides: TGTGCCAGCAGACTAGCGGGGAACACCGGGGAGCTGTTTTTT. This chain uses TRBV11-3 with TRBJ2-2; 9 nucleotides match TRBD2. In germline, CDR1 is SGHNT, CDR2 YENEEA. The trim removed 6 bases at V and 1 base at J, leaving 0 bases unmatched. CDR3 length: 14 residues. The variable domain in full, completed from reference TRBV11-3 and TRBJ2-2, reads EAGVVQSPRYKIIEKKQPVAFWCNPISGHNTLYWYLQNLGQGPELLIRYENEEAVDDSQLPKDRFSAERLKGVDSTLKIQPAELGDSAVYLCASRLAGNTGELFFGEGSRLTVL.

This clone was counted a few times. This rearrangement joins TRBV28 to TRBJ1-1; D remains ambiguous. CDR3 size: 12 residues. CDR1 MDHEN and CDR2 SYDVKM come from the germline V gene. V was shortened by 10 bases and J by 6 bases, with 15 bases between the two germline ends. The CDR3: CATLRAPPEAFF. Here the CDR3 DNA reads TGTGCCACACTGAGGGCTCCTCCTGAAGCTTTCTTT.

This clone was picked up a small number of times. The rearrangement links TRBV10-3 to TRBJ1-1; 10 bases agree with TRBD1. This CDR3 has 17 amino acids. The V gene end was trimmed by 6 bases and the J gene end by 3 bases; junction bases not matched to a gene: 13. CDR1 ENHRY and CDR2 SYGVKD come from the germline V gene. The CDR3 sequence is CAIRTGTGDMEDTEAFF. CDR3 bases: TGTGCCATCAGGACCGGGACAGGGGACATGGAGGACACTGAAGCTTTCTTT.

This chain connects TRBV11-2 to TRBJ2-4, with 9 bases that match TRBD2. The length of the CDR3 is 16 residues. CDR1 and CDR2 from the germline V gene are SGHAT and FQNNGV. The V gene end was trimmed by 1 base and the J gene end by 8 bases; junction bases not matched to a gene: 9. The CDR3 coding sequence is TGTGCCAGCAGCTTAGGGGCGGGAGGGCCCCTTCACATTCAGTACTTC. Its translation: CASSLGAGGPLHIQYF.

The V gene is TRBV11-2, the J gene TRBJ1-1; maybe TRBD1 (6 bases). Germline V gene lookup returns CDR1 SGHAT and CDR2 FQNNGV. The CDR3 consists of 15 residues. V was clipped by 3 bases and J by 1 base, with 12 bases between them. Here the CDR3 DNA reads TGTGCCAGCAGCTTGTACAGGGTCGCGAACACTGAAGCTTTCTTT. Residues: CASSLYRVANTEAFF.

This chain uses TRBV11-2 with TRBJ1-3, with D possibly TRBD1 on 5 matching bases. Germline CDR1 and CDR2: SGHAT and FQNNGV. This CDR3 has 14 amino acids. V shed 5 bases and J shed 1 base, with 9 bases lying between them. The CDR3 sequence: CASSDRQSGNTIYF. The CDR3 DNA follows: TGTGCCAGCAGCGACAGACAGTCTGGAAACACCATATATTTT.

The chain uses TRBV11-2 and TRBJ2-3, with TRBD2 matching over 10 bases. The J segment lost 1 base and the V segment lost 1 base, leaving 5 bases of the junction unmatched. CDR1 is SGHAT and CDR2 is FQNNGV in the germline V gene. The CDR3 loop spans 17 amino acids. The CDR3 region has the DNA TGTGCCAGCAGCTTAGGCGCGACTAGCGGGCGCACAGATACGCAGTATTTT. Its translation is CASSLGATSGRTDTQYF.

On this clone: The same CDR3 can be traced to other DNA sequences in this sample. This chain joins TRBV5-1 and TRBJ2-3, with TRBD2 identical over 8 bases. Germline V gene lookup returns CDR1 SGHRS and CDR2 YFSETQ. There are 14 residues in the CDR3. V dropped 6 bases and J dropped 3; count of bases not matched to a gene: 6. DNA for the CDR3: TGCGCCAGCACAGTAGCGGGGAGTACAGATACGCAGTATTTT. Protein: CASTVAGSTDTQYF.